The T cell receptor (beta chain) under discussion was sequenced for a study of T-cell memory formation after mild COVID-19. Study results and limitations: Clones contracting across day 15 to 85 had a balanced CD4/CD8 profile; later expanding clones leaned CD4+.

Each CDR3 protein is one row after TCRdb ran MiXCR on the 5' RACE reads. The table records nearly 350,000 distinct CDR3 sequences, roughly 13% of them present only once. The CDR3 runs to 13 residues. Germline CDR1 is SGHNT and CDR2 is YENEEA. V was pared by 1 base and J by 10 bases, with 11 bases between. This clonotype was detected a few times. Its specificity is unknown. The TCR was taken from a man aged 18 to 30 who had mild COVID-19 (a few samples of this study predate the infection). Cell type and time point are not known. The specimen sequenced was PBMCs or a T cell subset sorted from them (not recorded which). The chain joins TRBV11-3 to TRBJ2-1, with D perhaps TRBD2 (6 bases). CDR3 DNA: TGTGCCAGCAGCTTAGGCGGAGCGGGCGAGCAGTTCTTC. It is translated as CASSLGGAGEQFF.